This T cell receptor beta chain comes out of a study of cytomegalovirus exposure and HLA in healthy donors. Primers for the PCR totalled 60 Vbeta and 13 Jbeta. Clones were read by immunoSEQ multiplex PCR, and TCRdb kept only the in-frame ones, dropping some. The sample lists about 130,000 clones, 78% occurring once. The CDR3 loop spans 13 amino acids. J lost 10 bases, V lost 2 bases, and 5 bases had no gene match. Germline loops: CDR1 SNHLY, CDR2 FYNNEI. This rearrangement joins TRBV2 to TRBJ1-2; the match to TRBD1 covers 9 bases. The sequence was collected from a woman between 18 and 29 years old in good health and CMV-seronegative. Sequencing was carried out using PBMCs. The CDR3 spells CASSEIQGADYTF. CDR3 DNA: TGTGCCAGCAGTGAAATACAGGGGGCAGACTACACCTTC.